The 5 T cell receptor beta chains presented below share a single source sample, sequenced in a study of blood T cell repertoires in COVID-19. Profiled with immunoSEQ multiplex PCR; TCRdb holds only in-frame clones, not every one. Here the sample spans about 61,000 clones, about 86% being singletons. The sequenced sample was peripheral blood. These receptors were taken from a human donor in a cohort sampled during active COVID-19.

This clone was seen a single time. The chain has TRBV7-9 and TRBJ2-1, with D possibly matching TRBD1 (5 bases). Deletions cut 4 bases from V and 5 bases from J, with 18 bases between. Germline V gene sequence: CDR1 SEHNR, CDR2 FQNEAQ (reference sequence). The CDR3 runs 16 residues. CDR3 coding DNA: TGTGCCAGCAGCTCTCTACAGGTGGAAAGTCACAATGAGCAGTTCTTC. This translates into CASSSLQVESHNEQFF. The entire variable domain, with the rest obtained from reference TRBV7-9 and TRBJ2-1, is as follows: DTGVSQNPRHKITKRGQNVTFRCDPISEHNRLYWYRQTLGQGPEFLTYFQNEAQLEKSRLLSDRFSAERPKGSFSTLEIQRTEQGDSAMYLCASSSLQVESHNEQFFGPGTRLTVL.

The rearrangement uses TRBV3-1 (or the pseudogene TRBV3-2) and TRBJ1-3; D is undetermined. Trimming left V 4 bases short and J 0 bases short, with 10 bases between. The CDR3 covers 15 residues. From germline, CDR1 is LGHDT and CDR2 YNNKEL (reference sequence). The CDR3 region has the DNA TGTGCCAGCAGCCTCATGTTCGGCTCTGGAAACACCATATATTTT. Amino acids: CASSLMFGSGNTIYF.

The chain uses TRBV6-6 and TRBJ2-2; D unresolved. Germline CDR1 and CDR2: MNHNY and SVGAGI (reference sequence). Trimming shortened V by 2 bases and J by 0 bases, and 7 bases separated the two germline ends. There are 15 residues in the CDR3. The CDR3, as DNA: TGTGCCAGCAGTTACGACACCTCGAACACCGGGGAGCTGTTTTTT. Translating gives CASSYDTSNTGELFF.

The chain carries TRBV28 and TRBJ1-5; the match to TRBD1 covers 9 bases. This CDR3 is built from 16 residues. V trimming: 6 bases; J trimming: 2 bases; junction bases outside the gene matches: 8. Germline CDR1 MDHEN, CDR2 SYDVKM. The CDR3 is CASRRQGELGNQPQHF. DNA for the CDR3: TGTGCCAGCAGGCGACAGGGGGAATTAGGCAATCAGCCCCAGCATTTT.

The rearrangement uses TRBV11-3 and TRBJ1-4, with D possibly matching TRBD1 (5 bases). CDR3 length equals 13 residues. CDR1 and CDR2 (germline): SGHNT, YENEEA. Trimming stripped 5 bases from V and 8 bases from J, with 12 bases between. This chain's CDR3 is CASSLREGEKLFF. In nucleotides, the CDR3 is TGTGCCAGCAGCCTCAGGGAAGGGGAAAAACTGTTTTTT. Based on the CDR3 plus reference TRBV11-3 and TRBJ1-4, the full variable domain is EAGVVQSPRYKIIEKKQPVAFWCNPISGHNTLYWYLQNLGQGPELLIRYENEEAVDDSQLPKDRFSAERLKGVDSTLKIQPAELGDSAVYLCASSLREGEKLFFGSGTQLSVL.